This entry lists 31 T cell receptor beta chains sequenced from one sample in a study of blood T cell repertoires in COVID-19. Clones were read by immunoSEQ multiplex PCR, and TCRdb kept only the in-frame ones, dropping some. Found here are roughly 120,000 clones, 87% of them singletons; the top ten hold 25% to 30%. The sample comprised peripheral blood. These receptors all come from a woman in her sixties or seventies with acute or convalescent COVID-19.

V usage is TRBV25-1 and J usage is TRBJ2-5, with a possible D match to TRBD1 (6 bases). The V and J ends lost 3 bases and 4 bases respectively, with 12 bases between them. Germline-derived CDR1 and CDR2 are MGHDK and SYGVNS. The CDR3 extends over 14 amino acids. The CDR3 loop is CASSDTGLGETQYF. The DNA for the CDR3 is TGTGCCAGCAGTGACACAGGGTTAGGAGAGACCCAGTACTTC. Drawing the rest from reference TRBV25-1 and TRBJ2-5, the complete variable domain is EADIYQTPRYLVIGTGKKITLECSQTMGHDKMYWYQQDPGMELHLIHYSYGVNSTEKGDLSSESTVSRIRTEHFPLTLESARPSHTSQYLCASSDTGLGETQYFGPGTRLLVL.

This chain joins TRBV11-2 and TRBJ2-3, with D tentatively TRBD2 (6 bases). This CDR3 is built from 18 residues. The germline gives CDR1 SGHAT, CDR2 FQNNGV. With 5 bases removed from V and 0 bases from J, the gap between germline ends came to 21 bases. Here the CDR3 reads CASSATTRREDSTDTQYF. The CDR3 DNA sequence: TGTGCCAGCAGCGCCACGACACGGAGGGAGGACAGCACAGATACGCAGTATTTT.

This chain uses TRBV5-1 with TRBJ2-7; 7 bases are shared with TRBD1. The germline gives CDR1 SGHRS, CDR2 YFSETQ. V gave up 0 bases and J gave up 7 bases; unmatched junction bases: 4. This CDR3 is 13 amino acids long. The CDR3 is CASSLGDSREQYF. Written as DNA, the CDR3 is TGCGCCAGCAGCTTGGGGGACAGTCGGGAGCAGTACTTC.

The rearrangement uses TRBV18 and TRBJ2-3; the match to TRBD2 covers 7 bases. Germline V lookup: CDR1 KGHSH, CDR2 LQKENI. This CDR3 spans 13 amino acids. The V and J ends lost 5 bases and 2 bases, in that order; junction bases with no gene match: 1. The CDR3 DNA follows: TGTGCCAGCTCAGGGAGGGCCACAGATACGCAGTATTTT. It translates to CASSGRATDTQYF.

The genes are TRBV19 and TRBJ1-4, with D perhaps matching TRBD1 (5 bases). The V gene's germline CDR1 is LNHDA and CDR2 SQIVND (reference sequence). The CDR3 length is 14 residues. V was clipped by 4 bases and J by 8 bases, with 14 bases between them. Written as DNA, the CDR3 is TGTGCCAGTAGTACAGGGCAAATGGGAGAAAAACTGTTTTTT. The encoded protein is CASSTGQMGEKLFF.

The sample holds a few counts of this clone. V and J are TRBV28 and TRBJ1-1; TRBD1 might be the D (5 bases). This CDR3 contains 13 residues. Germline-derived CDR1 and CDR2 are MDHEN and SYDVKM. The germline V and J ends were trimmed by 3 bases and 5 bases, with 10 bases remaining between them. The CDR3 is CASSLRQQTEAFF. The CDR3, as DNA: TGTGCCAGCAGTTTGCGACAGCAGACTGAAGCTTTCTTT. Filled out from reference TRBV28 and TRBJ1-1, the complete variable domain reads DVKVTQSSRYLVKRTGEKVFLECVQDMDHENMFWYRQDPGLGLRLIYFSYDVKMKEKGDIPEGYSVSREKKERFSLILESASTNQTSMYLCASSLRQQTEAFFGQGTRLTVV.

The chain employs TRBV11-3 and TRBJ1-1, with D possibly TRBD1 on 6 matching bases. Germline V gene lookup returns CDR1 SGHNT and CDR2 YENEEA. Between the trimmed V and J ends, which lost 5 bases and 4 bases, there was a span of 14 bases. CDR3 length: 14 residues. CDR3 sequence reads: CASSPWTEGTEAFF. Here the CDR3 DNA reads TGTGCCAGCAGCCCCTGGACAGAGGGCACTGAAGCTTTCTTT.

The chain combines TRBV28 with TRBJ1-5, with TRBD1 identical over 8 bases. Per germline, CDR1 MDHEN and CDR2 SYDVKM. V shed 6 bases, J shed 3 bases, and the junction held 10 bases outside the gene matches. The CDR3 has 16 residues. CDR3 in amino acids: CASRTDRVGNNQPQHF. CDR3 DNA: TGTGCCAGCAGAACGGACAGGGTGGGAAACAATCAGCCCCAGCATTTT.

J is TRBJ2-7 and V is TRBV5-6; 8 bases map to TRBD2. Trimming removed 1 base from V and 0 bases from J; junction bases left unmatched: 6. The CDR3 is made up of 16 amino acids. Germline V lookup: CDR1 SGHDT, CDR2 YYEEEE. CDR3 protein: CASSLWAGGLSYEQYF. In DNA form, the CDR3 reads TGTGCCAGCAGCTTGTGGGCGGGGGGCCTCTCCTACGAGCAGTACTTC.

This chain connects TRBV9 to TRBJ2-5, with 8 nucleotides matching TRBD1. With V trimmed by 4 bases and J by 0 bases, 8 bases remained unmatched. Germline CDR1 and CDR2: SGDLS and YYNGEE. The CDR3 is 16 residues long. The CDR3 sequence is CASSPGQGTHQETQYF. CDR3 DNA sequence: TGTGCCAGCAGCCCCGGACAGGGAACACACCAAGAGACCCAGTACTTC.

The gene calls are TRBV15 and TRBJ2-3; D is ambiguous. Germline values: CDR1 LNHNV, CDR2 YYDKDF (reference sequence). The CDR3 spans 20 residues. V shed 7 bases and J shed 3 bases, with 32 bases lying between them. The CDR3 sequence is CATTENWVQIRRASTDTQYF. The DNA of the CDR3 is TGTGCCACCACTGAAAATTGGGTTCAAATAAGGAGAGCATCTACAGATACGCAGTATTTT.

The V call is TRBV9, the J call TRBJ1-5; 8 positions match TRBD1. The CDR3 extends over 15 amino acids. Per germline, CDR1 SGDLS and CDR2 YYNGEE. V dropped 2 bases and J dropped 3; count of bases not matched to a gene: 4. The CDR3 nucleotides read TGTGCCAGCAGCGTTACAGGGGGGGACAATCAGCCCCAGCATTTT. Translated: CASSVTGGDNQPQHF.

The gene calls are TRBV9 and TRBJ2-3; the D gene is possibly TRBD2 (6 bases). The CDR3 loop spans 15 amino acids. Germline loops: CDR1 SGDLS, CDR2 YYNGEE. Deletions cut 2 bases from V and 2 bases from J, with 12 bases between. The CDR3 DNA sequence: TGTGCCAGCAGCGTCGAGGCGGGGCACACAGATACGCAGTATTTT. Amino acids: CASSVEAGHTDTQYF. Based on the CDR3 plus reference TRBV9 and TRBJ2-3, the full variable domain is DSGVTQTPKHLITATGQRVTLRCSPRSGDLSVYWYQQSLDQGLQFLIQYYNGEERAKGNILERFSAQQFPDLHSELNLSSLELGDSALYFCASSVEAGHTDTQYFGPGTRLTVL.

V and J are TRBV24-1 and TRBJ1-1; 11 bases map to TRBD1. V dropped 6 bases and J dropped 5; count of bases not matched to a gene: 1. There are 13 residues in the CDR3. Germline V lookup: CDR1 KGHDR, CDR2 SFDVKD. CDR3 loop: CATSRDRGTEAFF. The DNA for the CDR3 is TGTGCCACCAGTAGGGACAGGGGGACTGAAGCTTTCTTT.

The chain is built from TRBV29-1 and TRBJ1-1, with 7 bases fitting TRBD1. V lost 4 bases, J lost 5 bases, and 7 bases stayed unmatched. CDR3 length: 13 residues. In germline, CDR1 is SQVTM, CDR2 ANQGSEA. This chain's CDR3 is CSVATGVWTEAFF. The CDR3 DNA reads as TGCAGCGTTGCAACAGGGGTATGGACTGAAGCTTTCTTT. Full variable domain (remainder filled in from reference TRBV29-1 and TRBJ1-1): SAVISQKPSRDICQRGTSLTIQCQVDSQVTMMFWYRQQPGQSLTLIATANQGSEATYESGFVIDKFPISRPNLTFSTLTVSNMSPEDSSIYLCSVATGVWTEAFFGQGTRLTVV.

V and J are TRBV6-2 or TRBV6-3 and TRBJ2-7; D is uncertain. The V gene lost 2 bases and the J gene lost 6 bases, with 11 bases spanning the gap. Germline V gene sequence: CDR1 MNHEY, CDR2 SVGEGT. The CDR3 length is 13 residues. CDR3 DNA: TGTGCCAGCAGTTACGTAGTTGATGGCGAGCAGTACTTC. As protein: CASSYVVDGEQYF.

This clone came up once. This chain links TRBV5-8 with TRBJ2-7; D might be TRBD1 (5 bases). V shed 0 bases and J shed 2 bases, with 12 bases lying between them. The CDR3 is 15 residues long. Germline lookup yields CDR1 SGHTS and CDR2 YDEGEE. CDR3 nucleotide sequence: TGTGCCAGCAGCTTGGGACAGCCGACACCCTACGAGCAGTACTTC. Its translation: CASSLGQPTPYEQYF.

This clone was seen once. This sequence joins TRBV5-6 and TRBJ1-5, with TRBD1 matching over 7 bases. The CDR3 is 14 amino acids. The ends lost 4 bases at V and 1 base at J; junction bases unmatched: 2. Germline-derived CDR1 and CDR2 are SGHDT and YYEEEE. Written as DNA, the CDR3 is TGTGCCAGCAGCCGACAGGGAAGCAATCAGCCCCAGCATTTT. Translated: CASSRQGSNQPQHF.

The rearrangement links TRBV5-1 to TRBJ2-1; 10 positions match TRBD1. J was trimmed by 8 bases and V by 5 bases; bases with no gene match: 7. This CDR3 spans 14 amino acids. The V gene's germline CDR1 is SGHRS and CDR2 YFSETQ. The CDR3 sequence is CASRMGQGSDEQFF. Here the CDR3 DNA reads TGCGCCAGCAGGATGGGACAGGGGTCCGATGAGCAGTTCTTC.

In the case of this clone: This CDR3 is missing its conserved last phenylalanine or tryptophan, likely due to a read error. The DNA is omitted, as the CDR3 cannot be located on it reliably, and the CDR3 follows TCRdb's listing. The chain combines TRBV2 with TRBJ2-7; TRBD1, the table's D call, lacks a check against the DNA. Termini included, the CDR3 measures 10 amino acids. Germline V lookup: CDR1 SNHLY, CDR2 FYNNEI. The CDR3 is CASQGPPSNL.

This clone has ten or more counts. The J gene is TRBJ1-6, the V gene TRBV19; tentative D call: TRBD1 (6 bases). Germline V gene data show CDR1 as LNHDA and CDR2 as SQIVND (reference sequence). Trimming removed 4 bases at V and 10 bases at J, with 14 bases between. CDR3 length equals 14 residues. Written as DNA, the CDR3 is TGTGCCAGTAGTACTTCCGGGGGGCCCTCACCCCTCCACTTT. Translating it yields CASSTSGGPSPLHF.

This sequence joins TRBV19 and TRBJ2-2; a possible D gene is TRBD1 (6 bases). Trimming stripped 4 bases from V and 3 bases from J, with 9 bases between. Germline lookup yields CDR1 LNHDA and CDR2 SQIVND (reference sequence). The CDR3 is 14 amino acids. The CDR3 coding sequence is TGTGCCAGTAGTAAAGGGGGATACACCGGGGAGCTGTTTTTT. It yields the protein CASSKGGYTGELFF.

CDR3 in DNA: TGTGCCAGCAGTGTAGCGGACCGGAACACTGAAGCTTTCTTT. This encodes CASSVADRNTEAFF. The chain employs TRBV28 and TRBJ1-1, with D unresolved. Germline assignment: CDR1 MDHEN and CDR2 SYDVKM. V lost 5 bases, J lost 1 base, and 11 bases lay in between. The CDR3 length is 14 residues.

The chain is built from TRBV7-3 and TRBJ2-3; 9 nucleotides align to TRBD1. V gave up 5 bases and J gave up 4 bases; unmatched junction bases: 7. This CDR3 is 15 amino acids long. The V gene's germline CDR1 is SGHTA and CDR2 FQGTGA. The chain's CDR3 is CASSPGTGPPDTQYF. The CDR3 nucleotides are TGTGCCAGCAGCCCAGGGACAGGGCCTCCAGATACGCAGTATTTT. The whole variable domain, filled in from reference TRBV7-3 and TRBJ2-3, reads GAGVSQTPSNKVTEKGKYVELRCDPISGHTALYWYRQSLGQGPEFLIYFQGTGAADDSGLPNDRFFAVRPEGSVSTLKIQRTERGDSAVYLCASSPGTGPPDTQYFGPGTRLTVL.

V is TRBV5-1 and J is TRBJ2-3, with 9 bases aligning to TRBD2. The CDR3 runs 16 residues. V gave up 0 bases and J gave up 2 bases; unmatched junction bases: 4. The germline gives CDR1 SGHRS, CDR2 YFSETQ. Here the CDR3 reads CASSLETSGNTDTQYF. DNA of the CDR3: TGCGCCAGCAGCTTGGAGACTAGCGGCAACACAGATACGCAGTATTTT. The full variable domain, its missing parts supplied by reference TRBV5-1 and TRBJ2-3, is KAGVTQTPRYLIKTRGQQVTLSCSPISGHRSVSWYQQTPGQGLQFLFEYFSETQRNKGNFPGRFSGRQFSNSRSEMNVSTLELGDSALYLCASSLETSGNTDTQYFGPGTRLTVL.

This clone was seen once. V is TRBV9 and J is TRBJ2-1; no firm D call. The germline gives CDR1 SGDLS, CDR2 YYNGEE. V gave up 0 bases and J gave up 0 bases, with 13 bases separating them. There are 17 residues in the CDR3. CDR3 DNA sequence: TGTGCCAGCAGCGTAGCGTGGTTTCCTAGCTCCTACAATGAGCAGTTCTTC. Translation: CASSVAWFPSSYNEQFF.

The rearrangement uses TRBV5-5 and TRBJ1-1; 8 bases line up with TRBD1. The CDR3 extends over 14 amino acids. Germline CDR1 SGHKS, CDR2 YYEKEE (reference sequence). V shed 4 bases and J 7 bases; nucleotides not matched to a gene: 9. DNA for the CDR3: TGTGCCAGCAGCCCCGGGACAGGCCCTTATGAAGCTTTCTTT. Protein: CASSPGTGPYEAFF.

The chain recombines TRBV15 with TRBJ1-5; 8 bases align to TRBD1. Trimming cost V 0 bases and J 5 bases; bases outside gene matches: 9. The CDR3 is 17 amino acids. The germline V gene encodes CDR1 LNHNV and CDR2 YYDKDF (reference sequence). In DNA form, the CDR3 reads TGTGCCACCAGCAGAGATTCGGACAGGGTAAACGATCAGCCCCAGCATTTT. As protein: CATSRDSDRVNDQPQHF.

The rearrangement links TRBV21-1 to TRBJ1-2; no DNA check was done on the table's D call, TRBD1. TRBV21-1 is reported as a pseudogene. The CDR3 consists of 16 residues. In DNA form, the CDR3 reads TGTGCCAGCAGCCGGACAGGGGGGGTGGCTAACTATGGCTACACCTTC. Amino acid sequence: CASSRTGGVANYGYTF.

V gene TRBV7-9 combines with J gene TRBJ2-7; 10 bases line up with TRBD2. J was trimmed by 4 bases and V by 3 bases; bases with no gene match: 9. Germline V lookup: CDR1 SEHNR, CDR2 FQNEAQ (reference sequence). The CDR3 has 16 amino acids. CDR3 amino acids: CASSFTQAGGLYEQYF. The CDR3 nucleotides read TGTGCCAGCAGCTTCACCCAAGCGGGGGGGCTATACGAGCAGTACTTC.

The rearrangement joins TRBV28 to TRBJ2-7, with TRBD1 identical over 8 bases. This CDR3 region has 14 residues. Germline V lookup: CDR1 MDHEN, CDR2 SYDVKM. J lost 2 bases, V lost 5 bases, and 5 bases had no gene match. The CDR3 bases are TGTGCCAGCAGTGGACAGGGAATAACCTACGAGCAGTACTTC. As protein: CASSGQGITYEQYF.